The clone carrying this T cell receptor beta chain appeared a single time. Its antigen is currently unknown. This sample stems from a study of CD8+CD57+ T cells in acquired aplastic anemia. Patients sequenced had flow cytometry evidence of CD8+CD57+ cell expansion. The study's findings and limits: Roughly 28 was the count of CD8+ CDR3 sequences that patients shared with controls.

This CDR3 is 15 amino acids long. In germline, CDR1 is LNHDA, CDR2 SQIVND (reference sequence). The ends were cut back, 7 bases at V and 3 bases at J, with 18 bases in the middle. According to the study, genomic DNA was the template for TCR beta VDJ and CDR3 profiling. TCRdb reprocessed the reads via MiXCR and lists one record per CDR3 protein. The sample records some 170,000 distinct CDR3 sequences, roughly 48% being singletons. Sequencing used sorted CD4+, CD8+, or CD8+CD57+ T cells (not recorded which) from PBMCs. The V gene is TRBV19, the J gene TRBJ1-2; D is possibly TRBD1 (6 bases). This receptor was taken from a human donor with aplastic anemia. The CDR3 region has the DNA TGTGCCAGTACTGCCCCCGCAAGGGGGGACTATGGCTACACCTTC. It specifies CASTAPARGDYGYTF.